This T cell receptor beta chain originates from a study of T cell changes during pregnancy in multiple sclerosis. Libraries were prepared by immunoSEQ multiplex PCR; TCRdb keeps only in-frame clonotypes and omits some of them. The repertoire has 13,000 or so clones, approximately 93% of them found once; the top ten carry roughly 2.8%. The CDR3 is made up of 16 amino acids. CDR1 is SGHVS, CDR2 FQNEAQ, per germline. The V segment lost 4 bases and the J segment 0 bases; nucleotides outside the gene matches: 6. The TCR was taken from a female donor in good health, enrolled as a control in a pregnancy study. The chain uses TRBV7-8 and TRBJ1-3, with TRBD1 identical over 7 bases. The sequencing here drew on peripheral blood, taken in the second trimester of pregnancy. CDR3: CASSSVTGSSGNTIYF. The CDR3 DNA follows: TGTGCCAGCAGCTCCGTGACAGGGTCCTCTGGAAACACCATATATTTT.